This TCR beta chain was sequenced during a study of blood T cell repertoires in COVID-19. Study information: Samples of COVID-19 (acute and convalescent) were obtained from the United States, Italy and Spain.

This CDR3 region has 15 residues. The Seattle patients, enrolled during active infection, were followed longitudinally. TCRdb's table, derived via immunoSEQ multiplex PCR, lists solely in-frame clones and lacks some. The top ten hold 1.5% to 1.8% of the sample, which has about 410,000 clones, approximately 90% seen once. Sequenced material: peripheral blood. The source is a woman between 35 and 50 years old with COVID-19, enrolled during active disease. V and J are TRBV21-1 and TRBJ2-1; the table's D call, TRBD2, was not checked against the DNA. TRBV21-1 is shown as a pseudogene. CDR3 sequence (DNA): TGTGCCAGCAGCAATAGCGGGAGGGCCTACAATGAGCAGTTCTTC. Its translation is CASSNSGRAYNEQFF.